This T cell receptor (beta chain) emerged from a study of regulatory T cells in long-lasting Graves disease. Looked up from germline, CDR1 is MNHEY and CDR2 is SVGEGT. The CDR3 is 15 residues long. V shed 2 bases and J shed 2 bases, with 10 bases lying between them. To make TCR beta libraries, researchers used iRepertoire HTBI primers and Arm-PCR of CDR3 regions. TCRdb reanalysed the multiplex PCR reads using MiXCR and keeps one entry per CDR3 protein. The sample has approximately 690,000 distinct CDR3 sequences, roughly 30% seen once. Specified time point: persistent/refractory GD, antithyroid drugs over 5 years with positive TRAb. The authors made the TCR library using RNA they extracted from PBMCs. From each patient, around 8.7 milliliters of peripheral blood was drawn and collected into an EDTA anticoagulant tube. Only a few counts were recorded for this clonotype.

Sequencing used peripheral blood mononuclear cells (PBMCs), obtained when the disease was refractory, from a patient treated with antithyroid drugs. The chain couples TRBV6-2 or TRBV6-3 to TRBJ1-3, with unresolved D. The source of this sequence is a female donor with Graves disease. In DNA, the CDR3 is TGTGCCAGCAGTTACCGAGGGCAGACTGGAAACACCATATATTTT. This sequence encodes CASSYRGQTGNTIYF.